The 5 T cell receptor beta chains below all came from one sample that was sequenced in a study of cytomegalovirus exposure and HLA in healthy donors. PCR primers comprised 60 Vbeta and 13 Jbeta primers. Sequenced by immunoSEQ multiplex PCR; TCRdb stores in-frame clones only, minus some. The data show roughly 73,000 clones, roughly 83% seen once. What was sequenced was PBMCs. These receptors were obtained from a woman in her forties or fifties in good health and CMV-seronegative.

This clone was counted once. This chain's CDR3 is CASSAASSGTEETQYF. The CDR3 region has the DNA TGCGCCAGCAGTGCCGCCTCCTCCGGGACAGAAGAGACCCAGTACTTC. This sequence joins TRBV10-1 and TRBJ2-5; 7 bases map to TRBD1. Germline V gene sequence: CDR1 WNHNN, CDR2 SYGVQD (reference sequence). The CDR3 spans 16 residues. V gave up 4 bases and J gave up 3 bases; unmatched junction bases: 11.

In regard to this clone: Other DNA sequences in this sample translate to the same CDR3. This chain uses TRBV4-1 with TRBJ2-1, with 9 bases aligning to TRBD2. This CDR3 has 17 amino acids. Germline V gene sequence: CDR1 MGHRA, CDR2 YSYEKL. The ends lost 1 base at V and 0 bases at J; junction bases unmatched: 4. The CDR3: CASSQGSGGPSYNEQFF. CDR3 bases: TGCGCCAGCAGCCAAGGAAGCGGGGGGCCCTCCTACAATGAGCAGTTCTTC.

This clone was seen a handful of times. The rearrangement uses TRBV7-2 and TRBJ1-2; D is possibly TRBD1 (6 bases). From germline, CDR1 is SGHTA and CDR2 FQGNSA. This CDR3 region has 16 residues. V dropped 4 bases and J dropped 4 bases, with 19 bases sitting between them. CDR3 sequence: CASSSLATGTSYGYTF. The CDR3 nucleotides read TGTGCCAGCAGCTCCCTTGCCACCGGGACATCCTATGGCTACACCTTC.

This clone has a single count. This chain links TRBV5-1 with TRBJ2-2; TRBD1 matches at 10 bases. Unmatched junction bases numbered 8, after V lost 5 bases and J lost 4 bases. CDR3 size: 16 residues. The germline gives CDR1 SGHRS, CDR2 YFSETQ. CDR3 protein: CASSNRQGAGTGELFF. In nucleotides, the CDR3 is TGCGCCAGCAGTAACCGACAGGGGGCGGGCACCGGGGAGCTGTTTTTT.

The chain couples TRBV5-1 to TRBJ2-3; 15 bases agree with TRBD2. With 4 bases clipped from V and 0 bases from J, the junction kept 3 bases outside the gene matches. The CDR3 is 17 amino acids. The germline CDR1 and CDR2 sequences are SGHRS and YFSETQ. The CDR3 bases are TGCGCCAGCAGCCACGGACTAGCGGGGGGGAGCACAGATACGCAGTATTTT. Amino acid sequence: CASSHGLAGGSTDTQYF.